These 13 T cell receptor beta chains originate from one sample sequenced in a study of beta chain features in type 1 diabetes. Sequencing targeted expressed TCRB transcripts, as all isolated RNA had been reverse transcribed. Method: immunoSEQ multiplex PCR; TCRdb's copy keeps in-frame clones and lacks some. Here the sample spans 620,000 or so clones, 15% to 18% being singletons. Sequenced input: naive CD4+ T cells from blood. These receptors were obtained from a man between 18 and 35 years old in good health.

This clone was seen more than once but under ten times. The chain recombines TRBV5-6 with TRBJ2-2, with 12 positions matching TRBD2. Trimming cost V 1 base and J 0 bases; bases outside gene matches: 1. CDR3 length: 17 residues. Germline loops: CDR1 SGHDT, CDR2 YYEEEE. The CDR3 region is CASSLRTSGTNTGELFF. As DNA, the CDR3 is TGTGCCAGCAGCTTGCGGACTAGCGGGACGAACACCGGGGAGCTGTTTTTT.

The chain has TRBV5-1 and TRBJ2-6; a weak D match, TRBD2 (5 bases). Germline CDR1 and CDR2: SGHRS and YFSETQ. This CDR3 is built from 16 residues. Trimming removed 0 bases from V and 3 bases from J, with 10 bases in between. DNA of the CDR3: TGCGCCAGCAGCTTGGCCATCGGGGATGGGGCCAACGTCCTGACTTTC. This sequence encodes CASSLAIGDGANVLTF.

The chain employs TRBV5-6 and TRBJ2-5, with D tentatively TRBD2 (6 bases). Germline loops: CDR1 SGHDT, CDR2 YYEEEE. V shed 5 bases and J shed 3 bases, with 14 bases lying between them. The CDR3 totals 14 residues. The DNA for the CDR3 is TGTGCCAGCAGAGACGTGGGCGGGGAAGAGACCCAGTACTTC. It codes for CASRDVGGEETQYF.

The chain couples TRBV4-3 to TRBJ1-4; D not resolved. This CDR3 is 14 amino acids long. Germline-derived CDR1 and CDR2 are LGHNA and YSLEER. Trimming pared 0 bases from V and 8 bases from J, leaving 10 bases between. CDR3 residues: CASSQDPVREKLFF. The CDR3 DNA reads TGCGCCAGCAGCCAAGATCCCGTGAGGGAAAAACTGTTTTTT.

As concerns this clone: The same CDR3 arises from other DNA sequences in this sample as well. The chain couples TRBV18 to TRBJ2-7; D is possibly TRBD1 or TRBD2 (5 bases each). The germline gives CDR1 KGHSH, CDR2 LQKENI. The CDR3 is 13 amino acids. V was shortened by 3 bases and J by 1 base, with 7 bases between the two germline ends. CDR3 in DNA: TGTGCCAGCTCACCGGGACCTTCCTACGAGCAGTACTTC. It is translated as CASSPGPSYEQYF.

The V call is TRBV5-6, the J call TRBJ1-1, with D perhaps matching TRBD1 (6 bases). The CDR3 has 18 residues. The V gene lost 0 bases and the J gene lost 4 bases, with 22 bases spanning the gap. Germline lookup yields CDR1 SGHDT and CDR2 YYEEEE. CDR3 region: CASSLARAGDKLGTEAFF. DNA of the CDR3: TGTGCCAGCAGCTTGGCCAGGGCAGGGGATAAGTTGGGCACTGAAGCTTTCTTT. The full variable domain, rest sourced from reference TRBV5-6 and TRBJ1-1, is DAGVTQSPTHLIKTRGQQVTLRCSPKSGHDTVSWYQQALGQGPQFIFQYYEEEERQRGNFPDRFSGHQFPNYSSELNVNALLLGDSALYLCASSLARAGDKLGTEAFFGQGTRLTVV.

The sample holds a few counts of this clone. The V gene is TRBV7-3, the J gene TRBJ2-3; 8 bases are shared with TRBD1. Germline values: CDR1 SGHTA, CDR2 FQGTGA. This CDR3 has 14 residues. Trimming at V came to 5 bases and at J to 7 bases, leaving 8 bases not matched to a gene. CDR3 region: CASSPDRATYTQYF. DNA of the CDR3: TGTGCCAGCAGCCCGGACAGGGCCACTTATACGCAGTATTTT.

The gene calls are TRBV20-1 and TRBJ2-1; D is unclear. The CDR3 loop spans 11 amino acids. The V end lost 4 bases, the J end lost 3 bases, and 4 bases lay between the germline ends. Germline V gene data show CDR1 as DFQATT and CDR2 as SNEGSKA (reference sequence). CDR3 sequence (DNA): TGCAGTGCTATGTACTACAATGAGCAGTTCTTC. Translation gives CSAMYYNEQFF.

The chain uses TRBV9 and TRBJ2-2; unclear D gene. Germline V gives CDR1 SGDLS, CDR2 YYNGEE. Trimming stripped 1 base from V and 4 bases from J, with 14 bases between. The CDR3 totals 16 residues. The CDR3, as DNA: TGTGCCAGCAGCGTAAGAGGCTTCCCGGCCACCGGGGAGCTGTTTTTT. Protein product: CASSVRGFPATGELFF.

The chain joins TRBV14 to TRBJ2-7; a possible D gene is TRBD1 (6 bases). Trimming shortened V by 6 bases and J by 6 bases, and 18 bases separated the two germline ends. The CDR3 length is 14 residues. Germline assignment: CDR1 SGHDN and CDR2 FVKESK. DNA for the CDR3: TGTGCCAGCAGACGCGAACAGGGTCTAGGCGAGCAGTACTTC. Residues: CASRREQGLGEQYF.

The CDR3: CASSQVPVESSDTQYF. The CDR3 DNA reads TGCGCCAGCAGCCAAGTTCCGGTTGAGAGTTCAGATACGCAGTATTTT. The chain carries TRBV4-3 and TRBJ2-3; D remains unclear. This CDR3 is 16 amino acids long. Germline-derived CDR1 and CDR2 are LGHNA and YSLEER. V was cut by 1 base and J by 4 bases, with 15 bases left in between.

This chain uses TRBV12-5 with TRBJ2-5; the D gene is possibly TRBD1 (5 bases). Germline-derived CDR1 and CDR2 are LGHNT and FRNRAP. CDR3 length equals 12 residues. V lost 2 bases and J lost 5, with 6 bases in between. The CDR3 DNA sequence: TGTGCTAGTGGTTTGCAGGGTGAGACCCAGTACTTC. Its protein product is CASGLQGETQYF.

This clone was counted a few times. The gene calls are TRBV15 and TRBJ2-5, with D perhaps being TRBD1 or TRBD2 (5 bases each). The CDR3 length is 15 residues. V shed 0 bases and J shed 3 bases, with 11 bases lying between them. From germline, CDR1 is LNHNV and CDR2 YYDKDF (reference sequence). Here the CDR3 reads CATSRDLGAKETQYF. The DNA for the CDR3 is TGTGCCACCAGCAGAGATCTCGGGGCTAAAGAGACCCAGTACTTC.